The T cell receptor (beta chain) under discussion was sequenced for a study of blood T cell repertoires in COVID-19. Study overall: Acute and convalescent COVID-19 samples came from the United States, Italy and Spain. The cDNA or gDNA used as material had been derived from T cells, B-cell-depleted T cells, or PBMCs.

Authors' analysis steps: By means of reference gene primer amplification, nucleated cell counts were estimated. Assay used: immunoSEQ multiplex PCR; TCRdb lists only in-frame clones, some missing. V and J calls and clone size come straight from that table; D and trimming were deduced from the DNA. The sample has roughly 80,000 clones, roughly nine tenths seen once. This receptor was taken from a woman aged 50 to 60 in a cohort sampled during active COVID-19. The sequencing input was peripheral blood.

CDR3 region: CASSDSGSQNEQFF. The CDR3 coding sequence is TGTGCCAGCAGTGACAGCGGGAGCCAAAATGAGCAGTTCTTC. V usage is TRBV25-1 and J usage is TRBJ2-1; 8 bases are shared with TRBD2. The CDR3 has 14 residues. The germline CDR1 and CDR2 sequences are MGHDK and SYGVNS. Trimming took 3 bases from V and 7 from J; bases not matched to a gene: 5.